The 23 T cell receptor beta chains given below trace back to one sample, sequenced in a study of blood T cell repertoires in COVID-19. Some clones are missing from TCRdb's copy, which holds only in-frame ones; the method was immunoSEQ multiplex PCR. The sample carries 95,000 to 100,000 clones, 85% to 95% recorded once. The material sequenced was peripheral blood. These receptors all stem from a man aged 50 to 59 with active COVID-19.

The V and J genes are TRBV18 and TRBJ1-1; D is uncertain. The CDR3 sequence is 13 residues long. Germline V lookup: CDR1 KGHSH, CDR2 LQKENI. With 2 bases removed from V and 3 bases from J, the gap between germline ends came to 7 bases. CDR3 coding DNA: TGTGCCAGCTCACCAGGGCCCTACACTGAAGCTTTCTTT. It translates to CASSPGPYTEAFF.

This chain uses TRBV2 with TRBJ2-7; 7 bases are shared with TRBD1. Germline V gene data show CDR1 as SNHLY and CDR2 as FYNNEI. The CDR3 covers 14 residues. J lost 0 bases, V lost 6 bases, and 5 bases had no gene match. Here the CDR3 reads CASRTGTASYEQYF. DNA of the CDR3: TGTGCCAGCAGGACCGGGACAGCCTCCTACGAGCAGTACTTC.

The gene calls are TRBV6-5 and TRBJ2-2; D uncertain. The CDR3 extends over 15 amino acids. The germline gives CDR1 MNHEY, CDR2 SVGAGI. Trimming left V 3 bases short and J 0 bases short, with 8 bases between. CDR3 in DNA: TGTGCCAGCAGTTATTACACCACGAACACCGGGGAGCTGTTTTTT. Translated: CASSYYTTNTGELFF.

This CDR3 reads CASSVGSLAGRETQYF. CDR3 DNA sequence: TGTGCCAGCAGCGTAGGTAGCCTAGCGGGACGGGAGACCCAGTACTTC. The chain recombines TRBV9 with TRBJ2-5; 9 nucleotides line up with TRBD2. Germline V gene lookup returns CDR1 SGDLS and CDR2 YYNGEE. V shed 0 bases, J shed 5 bases, and the junction held 8 bases outside the gene matches. This CDR3 is 16 amino acids long.

The V and J genes are TRBV6-5 and TRBJ2-3, with D possibly TRBD1 on 6 matching bases. The length of the CDR3 is 14 residues. In germline, CDR1 is MNHEY, CDR2 SVGAGI. V was cut by 6 bases and J by 2 bases, with 12 bases left in between. DNA of the CDR3: TGTGCCAGCAGCTCCGGACAGTACACAGATACGCAGTATTTT. Translation gives CASSSGQYTDTQYF.

The chain has TRBV4-1 and TRBJ1-6, with D possibly matching TRBD1 (5 bases). The CDR3 is 17 amino acids. Germline CDR1 and CDR2: MGHRA and YSYEKL. V gave up 0 bases and J gave up 3 bases, with 12 bases separating them. CDR3 protein: CASSQDAVTVYNSPLHF. DNA of the CDR3: TGCGCCAGCAGCCAAGATGCAGTGACAGTCTATAATTCACCCCTCCACTTT.

V and J are TRBV3-1 (or the pseudogene TRBV3-2) and TRBJ2-7; 7 bases fit TRBD1. Losses at the gene ends were 8 bases for V and 4 bases for J; bases not matched to a gene: 11. The germline V gene has CDR1 LGHDT and CDR2 YNNKEL (reference sequence). The CDR3 is 14 residues long. In DNA, the CDR3 is TGTGCCAGCGGAAACAGGGGACACGAATACGAGCAGTACTTC. The encoded protein is CASGNRGHEYEQYF.

This sequence joins TRBV5-4 and TRBJ2-3; D is unresolved. Germline V gene data show CDR1 as SGHNT and CDR2 as YYREEE (reference sequence). The CDR3 contains 15 residues. Trimming took 3 bases from V and 0 from J, leaving 11 bases between them. The DNA for the CDR3 is TGTGCCAGCAGCTCCCGCACATATAGCACAGATACGCAGTATTTT. Translated: CASSSRTYSTDTQYF.

The chain has TRBV28 and TRBJ2-3, with D perhaps matching TRBD1 (6 bases). CDR1 is MDHEN, CDR2 SYDVKM, per germline. V was clipped by 5 bases and J by 1 base, with 16 bases between them. This CDR3 region has 16 residues. DNA of the CDR3: TGTGCCAGCAGTCCGCAGGGGTTAAAGGGCACAGATACGCAGTATTTT. Its protein is CASSPQGLKGTDTQYF.

The genes are TRBV12-3 or TRBV12-4 and TRBJ1-1; D is ambiguous. This CDR3 spans 11 amino acids. The V end lost 6 bases, the J end lost 6 bases, and 8 bases lay between the germline ends. The CDR3 protein is CASSPWPEAFF. CDR3 coding DNA: TGTGCCAGCAGCCCCTGGCCTGAAGCTTTCTTT.

The V call is TRBV11-2, the J call TRBJ1-4; weak D call: TRBD1 (5 bases). Trimming shortened V by 4 bases and J by 10 bases, and 13 bases separated the two germline ends. The CDR3 contains 13 residues. From germline, CDR1 is SGHAT and CDR2 FQNNGV. The CDR3 protein is CASSSREDRKLFF. In nucleotides, the CDR3 is TGTGCCAGCAGCTCCAGGGAGGATAGAAAACTGTTTTTT. Complete variable domain (other parts from reference TRBV11-2 and TRBJ1-4): EAGVAQSPRYKIIEKRQSVAFWCNPISGHATLYWYQQILGQGPKLLIQFQNNGVVDDSQLPKDRFSAERLKGVDSTLKIQPAKLEDSAVYLCASSSREDRKLFFGSGTQLSVL.

The chain employs TRBV7-8 and TRBJ2-1; perhaps TRBD2 as D (6 bases). Germline lookup yields CDR1 SGHVS and CDR2 FQNEAQ. The CDR3 sequence is 14 residues long. With 3 bases removed from V and 9 bases from J, the gap between germline ends came to 15 bases. CDR3 protein: CASSFLGPGGEQFF. DNA for the CDR3: TGTGCCAGCAGCTTCTTGGGCCCCGGGGGTGAGCAGTTCTTC.

The J gene is TRBJ2-5, the V gene TRBV11-2; TRBD2 is a possible D gene (6 bases). Germline lookup yields CDR1 SGHAT and CDR2 FQNNGV. The V gene lost 1 base and the J gene lost 5 bases, with 11 bases spanning the gap. This CDR3 is built from 14 residues. Here the CDR3 reads CASSLGASAETQYF. The CDR3 bases are TGTGCCAGCAGCTTAGGAGCTAGCGCGGAGACCCAGTACTTC.

The chain carries TRBV7-9 and TRBJ1-4, with a tentative D call TRBD1 (6 bases). Germline V gives CDR1 SEHNR, CDR2 FQNEAQ (reference sequence). The CDR3 totals 15 residues. With 5 bases removed from V and 0 bases from J, the gap between germline ends came to 10 bases. The CDR3 is CASSQHRATNEKLFF. The DNA for the CDR3 is TGTGCCAGCAGCCAACACAGGGCAACTAATGAAAAACTGTTTTTT. Full variable domain (remainder filled in from reference TRBV7-9 and TRBJ1-4): DTGVSQNPRHKITKRGQNVTFRCDPISEHNRLYWYRQTLGQGPEFLTYFQNEAQLEKSRLLSDRFSAERPKGSFSTLEIQRTEQGDSAMYLCASSQHRATNEKLFFGSGTQLSVL.

V usage is TRBV19 and J usage is TRBJ1-6; D is undetermined. Trimming took off 6 bases at V and 10 bases at J, with 13 bases between the two ends. CDR1 and CDR2 from the germline V gene are LNHDA and SQIVND (reference sequence). CDR3 length: 13 residues. DNA for the CDR3: TGTGCCAGTAGCCCCATTCTGGGCTCACCCCTCCACTTT. Translated: CASSPILGSPLHF.

The rearrangement uses TRBV7-3 and TRBJ2-3; 8 bases align to TRBD2. From germline, CDR1 is SGHTA and CDR2 FQGTGA. V shed 5 bases, J shed 4 bases, and the junction held 8 bases outside the gene matches. The CDR3 runs to 15 residues. The CDR3 here is CASSPSGGQADTQYF. In DNA form, the CDR3 reads TGTGCCAGCAGCCCTTCGGGAGGGCAGGCAGATACGCAGTATTTT.

The J gene is TRBJ2-7, the V gene TRBV7-9; weak D call: TRBD1 (6 bases). The V and J ends lost 4 bases and 0 bases respectively, with 10 bases between them. The CDR3 contains 14 residues. The germline V gene has CDR1 SEHNR and CDR2 FQNEAQ (reference sequence). CDR3 sequence: CASSYDRFSYEQYF. The CDR3, as DNA: TGTGCCAGCAGCTATGACAGGTTCTCCTACGAGCAGTACTTC.

V gene TRBV3-1 (or the pseudogene TRBV3-2) combines with J gene TRBJ1-1; a weak D match, TRBD1 (5 bases). Germline values: CDR1 LGHDT, CDR2 YNNKEL (reference sequence). The CDR3 has 14 amino acids. Trimming cost V 0 bases and J 4 bases, with 9 bases left between them. The DNA for the CDR3 is TGTGCCAGCAGCCAAGACGGTAGGGGCACTGAAGCTTTCTTT. This sequence encodes CASSQDGRGTEAFF.

The CDR3, as DNA: TGTGCCACCAGCAGGGACTTAGGGGAGGTGGCCAATGAGCAGTTCTTC. Translation gives CATSRDLGEVANEQFF. The chain uses TRBV15 and TRBJ2-1, with a possible D match to TRBD2 (6 bases). This CDR3 has 16 residues. CDR1 LNHNV and CDR2 YYDKDF come from the germline V gene (reference sequence). V dropped 3 bases and J dropped 6 bases, with 18 bases sitting between them. The full variable domain, in which reference TRBV15 and TRBJ2-1 provide the parts outside the CDR3, is DAMVIQNPRYQVTQFGKPVTLSCSQTLNHNVMYWYQQKSSQAPKLLFHYYDKDFNNEADTPDNFQSRRPNTSFCFLDIRSPGLGDTAMYLCATSRDLGEVANEQFFGPGTRLTVL.

This clone showed up just a few times. This rearrangement joins TRBV27 to TRBJ1-5, with D uncertain. Trimming cost V 3 bases and J 3 bases, with 9 bases left between them. Per the germline V gene, CDR1 is MNHEY and CDR2 is SMNVEV (reference sequence). The CDR3 is 14 residues long. The CDR3 spells CASSFSGNNQPQHF. CDR3 nucleotides: TGTGCCAGCAGTTTCTCCGGGAACAATCAGCCCCAGCATTTT.

This chain links TRBV5-4 with TRBJ1-4; maybe TRBD1 (5 bases). CDR3 size: 14 residues. V was shortened by 0 bases and J by 9 bases, with 12 bases between the two germline ends. Germline V gene data show CDR1 as SGHNT and CDR2 as YYREEE (reference sequence). CDR3 in amino acids: CASSLEGEEQKLFF. In DNA, the CDR3 is TGTGCCAGCAGCTTGGAAGGGGAGGAGCAAAAACTGTTTTTT.

The chain recombines TRBV28 with TRBJ1-5, with 7 positions matching TRBD1. The J segment lost 1 base and the V segment lost 7 bases, leaving 4 bases of the junction unmatched. The length of the CDR3 is 14 residues. The germline V gene encodes CDR1 MDHEN and CDR2 SYDVKM. CDR3 sequence reads: CASKATGSNQPQHF. Written as DNA, the CDR3 is TGTGCCAGCAAGGCGACAGGGAGCAATCAGCCCCAGCATTTT.

The chain combines TRBV28 with TRBJ1-4; tentatively, D is TRBD1 (5 bases). Germline-derived CDR1 and CDR2 are MDHEN and SYDVKM. The V gene lost 6 bases and the J gene lost 8 bases, with 19 bases spanning the gap. This CDR3 has 15 residues. The CDR3 coding sequence is TGTGCCAGCAGCGAGAGGTATAGGGGAGGGGAAAAACTGTTTTTT. Protein product: CASSERYRGGEKLFF.